This T cell receptor beta chain was profiled in a study of CD8 T cells in ankylosing spondylitis. Ten or more counts support this clonotype. What it recognizes is unknown. Each CDR3 protein gets one entry after TCRdb re-called the 5' RACE reads with MiXCR. The table has some 140,000 distinct CDR3 sequences, 11% seen once. General study findings and limits: Seemingly distinctive of ankylosing spondylitis blood was a TCR beta motif formed by eight highly homologous variants. Clones linked with disease were CD8+ and fairly uncommon in the peripheral blood.

Germline V gene sequence: CDR1 SGHRS, CDR2 YFSETQ. The germline V and J ends were trimmed by 4 bases and 6 bases, with 16 bases remaining between them. The CDR3 extends over 14 amino acids. The chain joins TRBV5-1 to TRBJ1-1; D unresolved. Source material: blood, either unsorted or a sorted T cell fraction (not recorded which). The receptor was isolated from a female donor with ankylosing spondylitis or in good health (not recorded which). CDR3 protein: CASSPLDFGPEAFF. The CDR3 nucleotides read TGCGCCAGCAGCCCCTTGGACTTCGGCCCTGAAGCTTTCTTT.